This entry is about one T cell receptor beta chain. Its antigen specificity is not known. The sample holds no much larger clone one base away, and base qualities are not on file. Taken from cysteine to phenylalanine, the CDR3 has 13 residues. Left in the record is the CDR3 DNA by itself, 39 bases read in frame from the first base. After removal of 5 bases from V and 7 bases from J, the junction retains 7 bases not matched to a gene. This sample stems from a study of patients and donors after allogeneic stem cell transplantation (dated by TCRdb to about 2020). Library preparation used RT-PCR. TCRdb shows the sequencer as NextSeq 550. The raw public data were reprocessed by TCRdb itself: fastp quality trimming at Q25, MiXCR clonotype calling, in-frame beta chains only. Every CDR3 protein is listed once, alongside the most common genes and DNA of its rows. The table for this sample lists approximately 99,000 distinct CDR3 sequences; 35% to 45% of them were counted only once. The ten top clones hold around 25% of the sample.

The sequenced sample consisted of blood, either unsorted or a sorted T cell fraction (not recorded which). The sequence was obtained from a human donor who was either an allogeneic HSCT recipient or a stem cell or donor lymphocyte infusion donor (not recorded which). It is not recorded whose cells these are; they may come from a transplant donor. The chain employs TRBV12-3 or TRBV12-4 and TRBJ1-2; the central 7 bases match TRBD1. The CDR3 in this case is CASSRQGEPGYTF. The DNA sequence is given as TGTGCCAGCAGTCGACAGGGAGAACCTGGCTACACCTTC.